This TCR beta chain comes out of a study of control samples from healthy donors and cancer patients. The CDR3 is made up of 14 amino acids. The V end lost 4 bases, the J end lost 8 bases, and 18 bases lay between the germline ends. Germline CDR1 reads SGHRS; CDR2 reads YFSETQ. TCRdb's table, derived via immunoSEQ multiplex PCR, lists solely in-frame clones and lacks some. The sample lists over 110,000 clones, 75% to 90% occurring once. This clone was observed a handful of times. The receptor was isolated from a woman in her thirties in good health. Sequenced material: blood. The chain recombines TRBV5-1 with TRBJ1-2, with D maybe TRBD1 (6 bases). The chain's CDR3 is CASSPIVGQRGYTF. CDR3 in DNA: TGCGCCAGCAGCCCTATAGTCGGACAGCGGGGCTACACCTTC.